What follows are 32 T cell receptor beta chains derived from one specimen sequenced in a study of vaccination effects on CD4 cells after COVID-19. Only in-frame clones appear in the TCRdb table, and some are missing; sequencing was by immunoSEQ multiplex PCR. The profile shows tens of thousands of clones, around four fifths of them singletons. Antigen-specific CD4+ T cells were first expanded with viral peptide pools by the ViraFEST assay and only then sequenced. Cells that had been cultured for 10 days were the source of isolated CD4+ T cells. Participants received two doses of either the BNT162b2 or mRNA-1273 vaccine. For these receptors, no antigen is known. Material: CD4+ T cells from PBMCs cultured with SARS-CoV-2 spike peptides, obtained after COVID-19 vaccination. These receptors were obtained from a human donor who received a COVID-19 vaccine.

V usage is TRBV6-5 and J usage is TRBJ2-7, with 12 bases matching TRBD2. CDR1 is MNHEY, CDR2 SVGAGI, per germline. The CDR3 spans 15 residues. V shed 10 bases, J shed 7 bases, and the junction held 14 bases outside the gene matches. The CDR3 bases are TGTGCCACCGAGTCAGGCACTAGCGGGAGGAATGAGCAGTACTTC. Translating it yields CATESGTSGRNEQYF.

The chain employs TRBV29-1 and TRBJ1-1; 8 bases agree with TRBD1. The CDR3 extends over 13 amino acids. Germline trimming cut 8 bases from V and 5 bases from J; bases unmatched to any gene: 10. Germline CDR1 SQVTM, CDR2 ANQGSEA. CDR3 DNA sequence: TGCAGCTCCAACTCTGGACAGGGAACTGAAGCTTTCTTT. Protein: CSSNSGQGTEAFF.

V gene TRBV6-6 combines with J gene TRBJ2-7; TRBD1 matches 9 bases. CDR3 length: 11 amino acids. Trimming cost V 5 bases and J 12 bases; bases outside gene matches: 5. CDR1 MNHNY and CDR2 SVGAGI come from the germline V gene (reference sequence). Here the CDR3 reads CASSQDRGSYF. In DNA form, the CDR3 reads TGTGCCAGCAGTCAGGACAGGGGTTCGTACTTC.

V is TRBV7-9 and J is TRBJ2-7; no reliable D call. The CDR3 loop spans 15 amino acids. Germline CDR1 is SEHNR and CDR2 is FQNEAQ (reference sequence). V lost 0 bases and J 2 bases, leaving 11 bases between the germline ends. The CDR3 reads CASSLATEATYEQYF. CDR3 in DNA: TGTGCCAGCAGCTTAGCAACAGAGGCAACCTACGAGCAGTACTTC.

Written as DNA, the CDR3 is TGTGCCAGCCGCAAAGGGCAGACAACTAATGAAAAACTGTTTTTT. Encoded protein: CASRKGQTTNEKLFF. This rearrangement joins TRBV19 to TRBJ1-4; D not resolved. The V gene's germline CDR1 is LNHDA and CDR2 SQIVND (reference sequence). This CDR3 comprises 15 residues. V shed 9 bases and J shed 0 bases, with 14 bases lying between them.

This rearrangement joins TRBV27 to TRBJ2-1, with D perhaps TRBD2 (6 bases). This CDR3 region has 16 residues. V was clipped by 5 bases and J by 5 bases, with 19 bases between them. The V gene's germline CDR1 is MNHEY and CDR2 SMNVEV (reference sequence). CDR3 loop: CASSQDSGHSNNEQFF. CDR3 DNA sequence: TGTGCCAGCAGTCAAGATAGCGGCCACTCGAACAATGAGCAGTTCTTC.

This clone showed up just a few times. The gene calls are TRBV7-9 and TRBJ1-1, with unresolved D. Per the germline V gene, CDR1 is SEHNR and CDR2 is FQNEAQ (reference sequence). V was trimmed by 5 bases and J by 1 base, leaving 14 bases between them. CDR3 size: 15 residues. The CDR3 sequence: CASSIASSRNTEAFF. The CDR3 region has the DNA TGTGCCAGCAGCATCGCCAGTTCGAGGAACACTGAAGCTTTCTTT.

V is TRBV2 and J is TRBJ2-7; no firm D call. The germline V and J ends were trimmed by 0 bases and 7 bases, with 7 bases remaining between them. Germline V gene data show CDR1 as SNHLY and CDR2 as FYNNEI. The CDR3 has 12 amino acids. This CDR3 is CASSEAAREQYF. The CDR3 DNA sequence: TGTGCCAGCAGTGAAGCGGCTCGGGAGCAGTACTTC.

The chain combines TRBV19 with TRBJ2-3; possibly TRBD1 for D (5 bases). The V gene lost 6 bases and the J gene lost 0 bases, with 10 bases spanning the gap. The CDR3 has 14 amino acids. Germline V gene data show CDR1 as LNHDA and CDR2 as SQIVND (reference sequence). This CDR3 reads CASRRTYSTDTQYF. In DNA, the CDR3 is TGTGCCAGTAGAAGGACATATAGCACAGATACGCAGTATTTT.

In this sample, this clone turned up a few times. The rearrangement links TRBV10-3 to TRBJ1-5; tentatively, D is TRBD1 (5 bases). The CDR3 has 15 residues. Looked up from germline, CDR1 is ENHRY and CDR2 is SYGVKD. The V and J ends lost 2 bases and 4 bases respectively, with 12 bases between them. The CDR3: CAISEGQGLNQPQHF. The CDR3 DNA reads TGTGCCATCAGTGAGGGGCAGGGACTGAATCAGCCCCAGCATTTT.

V gene TRBV3-1 (or the pseudogene TRBV3-2) combines with J gene TRBJ1-6; 7 bases are a match to TRBD1. After removal of 1 base from V and 10 bases from J, the junction contained 4 bases not matched to a gene. Germline-derived CDR1 and CDR2 are LGHDT and YNNKEL (reference sequence). The CDR3 spans 14 residues. CDR3 sequence reads: CASSQGGGASPLHF. As DNA, the CDR3 is TGTGCCAGCAGCCAAGGAGGGGGCGCCTCACCCCTCCACTTT.

This clone was picked up a small number of times. The chain uses TRBV29-1 and TRBJ2-2; either TRBD1 or TRBD2 may supply D (5 bases each). V was cut by 1 base and J by 7 bases, with 13 bases left in between. This CDR3 region has 14 residues. CDR1 is SQVTM and CDR2 is ANQGSEA in the germline V gene. The CDR3 DNA is TGCAGCGTTGAAGGGGCAGGGACGGGCGGGGAGCTGTTTTTT. It is translated as CSVEGAGTGGELFF.

The genes are TRBV6-2 or TRBV6-3 and TRBJ2-2; a possible D gene is TRBD1 (6 bases). V dropped 6 bases and J dropped 7 bases, with 15 bases sitting between them. Looked up from germline, CDR1 is MNHEY and CDR2 is SVGEGT. The CDR3 spans 14 residues. Here the CDR3 reads CASSLPQGNGELFF. CDR3 bases: TGTGCCAGCAGCTTGCCCCAGGGGAACGGGGAGCTGTTTTTT.

The CDR3 coding sequence is TGTGCCAGCAGTTTAAGGGGACTAGCGGTGGGGGTCACCGGGGAGCTGTTTTTT. Its translation is CASSLRGLAVGVTGELFF. The rearrangement uses TRBV27 and TRBJ2-2; TRBD2 aligns across 11 bases. Germline loops: CDR1 MNHEY, CDR2 SMNVEV (reference sequence). After removal of 2 bases from V and 4 bases from J, the junction contained 9 bases not matched to a gene. This CDR3 is 18 amino acids long.

This clone was seen more than once but under ten times. The rearrangement links TRBV11-2 to TRBJ2-1, with D unresolved. The CDR3 length is 12 residues. Germline V gives CDR1 SGHAT, CDR2 FQNNGV. Trimming cost V 5 bases and J 7 bases, with 9 bases left between them. The chain's CDR3 is CASSRSRNEQFF. CDR3 DNA: TGTGCCAGCAGCCGCAGCAGGAATGAGCAGTTCTTC.

The V and J genes are TRBV10-1 and TRBJ2-3; 7 bases are shared with TRBD2. The CDR3 is 14 residues long. Trimming took 0 bases from V and 5 from J; bases not matched to a gene: 2. Germline CDR1 and CDR2: WNHNN and SYGVQD (reference sequence). Here the CDR3 reads CASSESWGGDTQYF. CDR3 nucleotide sequence: TGCGCCAGCAGTGAGTCGTGGGGGGGAGATACGCAGTATTTT.

V is TRBV5-8 and J is TRBJ1-4; 7 positions match TRBD1. Germline CDR1 SGHTS, CDR2 YDEGEE. The CDR3 totals 15 residues. J was trimmed by 4 bases and V by 5 bases; bases with no gene match: 8. The CDR3 DNA reads as TGTGCCAGCAGATTGCTCGGGACAGATAATGAAAAACTGTTTTTT. Translating gives CASRLLGTDNEKLFF.

The chain employs TRBV10-3 and TRBJ2-3; D unresolved. Germline values: CDR1 ENHRY, CDR2 SYGVKD. CDR3 length equals 15 residues. Trimming took 2 bases from V and 2 from J, leaving 11 bases between them. The CDR3 DNA reads TGTGCCATCAGTGAGCCATTTCTAGACACAGATACGCAGTATTTT. Translation: CAISEPFLDTDTQYF.

The count of this clone is one. The rearrangement links TRBV7-8 to TRBJ1-1; D possibly corresponds to TRBD1 (6 bases). CDR3 size: 15 residues. V lost 4 bases and J lost 4, with 16 bases in between. Germline assignment: CDR1 SGHVS and CDR2 FQNEAQ. The CDR3 region is CASSSPPQGVTEAFF. CDR3 in DNA: TGTGCCAGCAGCTCCCCCCCACAGGGAGTCACTGAAGCTTTCTTT.

This clone showed up just a few times. This sequence joins TRBV6-5 and TRBJ1-5, with D hard to call. In germline, CDR1 is MNHEY, CDR2 SVGAGI. This CDR3 region has 12 residues. Trimming stripped 8 bases from V and 9 bases from J, with 14 bases between. The CDR3 DNA sequence: TGTGCCAGCGGCACGGGAGATTTGCCCCAGCATTTT. This translates into CASGTGDLPQHF.

This clone occurred once. The rearrangement joins TRBV19 to TRBJ2-5; 9 bases are shared with TRBD1. The CDR3 covers 14 residues. CDR1 and CDR2 (germline): LNHDA, SQIVND (reference sequence). The ends lost 6 bases at V and 5 bases at J; junction bases unmatched: 7. CDR3: CASRTGTGRETQYF. CDR3 DNA: TGTGCCAGTAGAACCGGGACAGGGAGGGAGACCCAGTACTTC.

CDR3 nucleotide sequence: TGTGCCAGCAGTTCAGCGGGGGGGCATGATGAGCAGTTCTTC. This gives the protein CASSSAGGHDEQFF. The chain recombines TRBV6-5 with TRBJ2-1; TRBD2 agrees at 10 bases. Germline trimming cut 4 bases from V and 8 bases from J; bases unmatched to any gene: 5. Per the germline V gene, CDR1 is MNHEY and CDR2 is SVGAGI. This CDR3 region has 14 residues.

This clone turned up a few times. This chain connects TRBV18 to TRBJ1-2, with D possibly matching TRBD1 (6 bases). Germline-derived CDR1 and CDR2 are KGHSH and LQKENI. The CDR3 spans 15 residues. The V end was cut by 3 bases, the J end by 3 bases, with 14 bases between. The CDR3, as DNA: TGTGCCAGCTCACCCTCAACAGGGTTGGACTATGGCTACACCTTC. It translates to CASSPSTGLDYGYTF.

This chain joins TRBV18 and TRBJ1-2, with 8 bases lining up with TRBD1. The germline V gene has CDR1 KGHSH and CDR2 LQKENI. V was pared by 3 bases and J by 4 bases, with 7 bases of the junction left unmatched. The CDR3 is made up of 15 amino acids. CDR3 DNA: TGTGCCAGCTCACCTTCCCGGGACAGGATCTATGGCTACACCTTC. Translating it yields CASSPSRDRIYGYTF.

V gene TRBV5-1 combines with J gene TRBJ1-4; tentative D call: TRBD1 (5 bases). CDR1 and CDR2 from the germline V gene are SGHRS and YFSETQ. This CDR3 has 14 amino acids. The ends were cut back, 0 bases at V and 4 bases at J, with 7 bases in the middle. The CDR3 DNA follows: TGCGCCAGCAGCTTGGGACAGCTTAATGAAAAACTGTTTTTT. Translation gives CASSLGQLNEKLFF.

The rearrangement joins TRBV12-3 or TRBV12-4 to TRBJ2-3; the D is unclear. Trimming shortened V by 3 bases and J by 2 bases, and 6 bases separated the two germline ends. The CDR3 has 13 amino acids. DNA of the CDR3: TGTGCCAGCAGTTTGGGTGACACAGATACGCAGTATTTT. Translating gives CASSLGDTDTQYF.

The rearrangement joins TRBV27 to TRBJ1-1; D possibly corresponds to TRBD1 (6 bases). Trimming pared 6 bases from V and 1 base from J, leaving 12 bases between. This CDR3 is 14 amino acids long. Germline assignment: CDR1 MNHEY and CDR2 SMNVEV (reference sequence). The CDR3 DNA reads TGTGCCAGCAGCCGAGGGACAACGAACACTGAAGCTTTCTTT. Protein product: CASSRGTTNTEAFF.

CDR3 loop: CASSIDAGHKNIQYF. The CDR3 nucleotides read TGTGCCAGTAGTATAGATGCAGGACACAAAAACATTCAGTACTTC. This chain uses TRBV19 with TRBJ2-4; D might be TRBD1 (5 bases). CDR1 and CDR2 from the germline V gene are LNHDA and SQIVND (reference sequence). The V gene lost 0 bases and the J gene lost 3 bases, with 9 bases spanning the gap. The length of the CDR3 is 15 residues.

This clone was counted a few times. V is TRBV6-5 and J is TRBJ1-6; D uncertain. Between the trimmed V and J ends, which lost 7 bases and 7 bases, there was a span of 11 bases. Germline CDR1 is MNHEY and CDR2 is SVGAGI. The CDR3 runs to 13 residues. CDR3 residues: CASTSRWNSPLHF. CDR3 sequence (DNA): TGTGCCAGCACCTCGAGGTGGAATTCACCCCTCCACTTT.

This clone was counted a few times. The rearrangement uses TRBV6-5 and TRBJ1-2; 8 bases align to TRBD1. CDR3 length equals 14 residues. Per germline, CDR1 MNHEY and CDR2 SVGAGI. V gave up 6 bases and J gave up 3 bases; unmatched junction bases: 6. CDR3 amino acids: CASRLTGVDYGYTF. The CDR3 nucleotides are TGTGCCAGCAGACTGACAGGGGTGGACTATGGCTACACCTTC.

CDR3 sequence reads: CSASSIPQYF. In nucleotides, the CDR3 is TGCAGTGCTAGTTCCATTCCGCAGTATTTT. This rearrangement joins TRBV20-1 to TRBJ2-3; D is undetermined. V was shortened by 3 bases and J by 10 bases, with 8 bases between the two germline ends. The length of the CDR3 is 10 residues. CDR1 DFQATT and CDR2 SNEGSKA come from the germline V gene (reference sequence).

This clone was seen once. This chain uses TRBV5-1 with TRBJ2-3, with 9 positions matching TRBD2. The trim removed 0 bases at V and 1 base at J, leaving 6 bases unmatched. The CDR3 is 17 residues long. The germline gives CDR1 SGHRS, CDR2 YFSETQ. The CDR3 is CASSLAAAGGRTDTQYF. CDR3 bases: TGCGCCAGCAGCTTGGCCGCAGCGGGGGGCCGCACAGATACGCAGTATTTT.